The 5 T cell receptor beta chains listed next were all sequenced from one sample in a study of blood T cell repertoires in COVID-19. Assay used: immunoSEQ multiplex PCR; TCRdb lists only in-frame clones, some missing. This repertoire shows about 270,000 clones, about four fifths found once; its top ten account for 2.5% to 3.5%. Sequences were obtained from peripheral blood. These receptor sequences come from a woman aged 18-35 years with acute or convalescent COVID-19.

The gene calls are TRBV13 and TRBJ2-2; TRBD2 agrees at 13 bases. Germline assignment: CDR1 PRHDT and CDR2 FYEKMQ (reference sequence). This CDR3 contains 21 residues. V dropped 5 bases and J dropped 0; count of bases not matched to a gene: 15. The CDR3 bases are TGTGCCAGCAGCATAAGACTAGCGGGAGGAGGGGCCCTCGCGAACACCGGGGAGCTGTTTTTT. Its protein product is CASSIRLAGGGALANTGELFF. Full variable domain (rest looked up from reference TRBV13 and TRBJ2-2): AAGVIQSPRHLIKEKRETATLKCYPIPRHDTVYWYQQGPGQDPQFLISFYEKMQSDKGSIPDRFSAQQFSDYHSELNMSSLELGDSALYFCASSIRLAGGGALANTGELFFGEGSRLTVL.

The gene calls are TRBV29-1 and TRBJ2-5; 7 bases match TRBD2. Germline V CDR1 and CDR2: SQVTM, ANQGSEA. With V trimmed by 2 bases and J by 0 bases, 3 bases remained unmatched. The CDR3 length is 14 residues. For the CDR3, the DNA is TGCAGCGTTGAACCGGCGGGAGACCAAGAGACCCAGTACTTC. The encoded protein is CSVEPAGDQETQYF.

The chain links TRBV6-1 to TRBJ2-5; unclear D gene. From germline, CDR1 is MNHNS and CDR2 SASEGT. CDR3 size: 11 residues. V lost 3 bases and J 7 bases, leaving 6 bases between the germline ends. CDR3 in DNA: TGTGCCAGCAGTGAGTTCGGGACCCAGTACTTC. Its protein is CASSEFGTQYF.

This CDR3 reads CASSYIRQGDYGYTF. CDR3 sequence (DNA): TGTGCCAGCAGCTATATCCGACAGGGGGACTATGGCTACACCTTC. The chain has TRBV16 and TRBJ1-2, with 9 positions matching TRBD1. Germline loops: CDR1 KGHSY, CDR2 FQNENV. This CDR3 contains 15 residues. V was clipped by 5 bases and J by 3 bases; unmatched bases: 7.

The V and J genes are TRBV5-1 and TRBJ1-4; D unclear. Germline CDR1 SGHRS, CDR2 YFSETQ. The V gene lost 3 bases and the J gene lost 7 bases, with 16 bases spanning the gap. The CDR3 is 15 amino acids. In nucleotides, the CDR3 is TGCGCCAGCAGCTCGATGACTCGCCGGGGTGAAAAACTGTTTTTT. Protein sequence: CASSSMTRRGEKLFF.